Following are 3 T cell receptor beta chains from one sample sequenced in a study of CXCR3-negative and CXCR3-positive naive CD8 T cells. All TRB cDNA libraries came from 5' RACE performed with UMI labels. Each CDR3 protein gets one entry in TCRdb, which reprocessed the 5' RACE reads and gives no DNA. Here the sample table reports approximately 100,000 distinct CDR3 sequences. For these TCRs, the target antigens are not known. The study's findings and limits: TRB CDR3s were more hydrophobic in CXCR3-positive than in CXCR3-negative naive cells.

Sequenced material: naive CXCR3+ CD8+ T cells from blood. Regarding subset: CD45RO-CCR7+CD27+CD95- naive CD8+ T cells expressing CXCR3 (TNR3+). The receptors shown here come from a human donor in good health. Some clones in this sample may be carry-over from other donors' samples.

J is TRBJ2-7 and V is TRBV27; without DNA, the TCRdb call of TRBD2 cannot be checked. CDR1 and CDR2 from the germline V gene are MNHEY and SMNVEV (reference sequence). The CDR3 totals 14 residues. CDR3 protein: CASGLTSGADEQYF.

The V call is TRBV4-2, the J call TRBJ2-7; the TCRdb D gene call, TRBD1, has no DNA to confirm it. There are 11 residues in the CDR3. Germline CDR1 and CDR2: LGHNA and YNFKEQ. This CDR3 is CASSHQGEQYF.

This chain's CDR3 is CASEIAGGFTGELFF. The rearrangement joins TRBV28 to TRBJ2-2; TCRdb designates TRBD2, a call that cannot be tested without DNA. Germline CDR1 is MDHEN and CDR2 is SYDVKM. CDR3 size: 15 residues.